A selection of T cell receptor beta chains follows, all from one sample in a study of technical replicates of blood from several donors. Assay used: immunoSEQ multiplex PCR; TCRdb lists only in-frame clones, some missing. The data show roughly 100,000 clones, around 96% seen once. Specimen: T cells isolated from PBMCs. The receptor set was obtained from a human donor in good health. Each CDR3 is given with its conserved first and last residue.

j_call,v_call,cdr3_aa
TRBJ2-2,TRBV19,CASSIDVGTGYTGELFF
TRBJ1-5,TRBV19,CASSTDRGRVWQPQHF
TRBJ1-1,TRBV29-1,CSVLGSGAFF
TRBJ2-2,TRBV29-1,CSAETGGPAGELFF
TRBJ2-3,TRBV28,CASSLGGGTDTQYF
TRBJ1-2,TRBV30,CAWEGTGEVNGYTF
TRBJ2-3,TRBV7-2,CASSLGGIETDTQYF
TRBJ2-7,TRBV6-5,CASSYSMGQSAYEQYF
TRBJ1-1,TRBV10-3,CAISDLFNTEAFF
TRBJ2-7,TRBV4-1,CASSQVETSALMGRYEQYF
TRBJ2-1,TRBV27,CASRIDWEQFF
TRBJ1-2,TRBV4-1,CASSQEQGYERTGDGYTF
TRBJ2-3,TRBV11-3,CASSLGQYTDTQYF
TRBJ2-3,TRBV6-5,CASRRGLAATDTQYF
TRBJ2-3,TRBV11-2,CASSPSDLREEDTQYF
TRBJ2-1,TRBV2,CASSLVSGDNEQFF
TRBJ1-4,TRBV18,CASSRSLDSSNEKLFF
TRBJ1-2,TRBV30,CAWSGGANYGYTF
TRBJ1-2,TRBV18,CASSPNDRGTGYGYTF
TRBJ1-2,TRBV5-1,CASSWETGIMDYGYTF
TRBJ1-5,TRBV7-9,CASSLVSNPPQPQHF
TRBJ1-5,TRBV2,CASSEQGSNQPQHF
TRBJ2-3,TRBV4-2,CASSQEISVAGLRDTQYF
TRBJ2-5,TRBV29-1,CSAQDSQETQYF
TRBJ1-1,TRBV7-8,CASIPTRQGTMNTEAFF
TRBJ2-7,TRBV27,CASSLSWGHSSYEQYF
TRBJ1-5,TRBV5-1,CASSTTGGIYQPQHF
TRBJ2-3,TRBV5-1,CASSLVGPSTDTQYF
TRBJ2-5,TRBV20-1,CSRGREGTQYF
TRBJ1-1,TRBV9,CASSVVADSEAFF